This TCR beta chain was recorded in a study of T cells in Graves' hyperthyroidism and ophthalmopathy. Study-level background: Peripheral blood was collected at initial diagnosis, before any treatment. General study points: Most thyroid clonotypes with frequency above 0.001 were detected in blood. A model built on 13 V-J features separated ophthalmopathy from stable hyperthyroidism.

Germline CDR1 KGHSH, CDR2 LQKENI. The V end was cut by 3 bases, the J end by 7 bases, with 15 bases between. The CDR3 spans 14 residues. RNA transcripts yielded amplified TCR beta CDR3 regions. Initially, a first-round RT-PCR of the TCR CDR3 employed the HTBI primer set. TCRdb re-analysed the multiplex PCR reads in MiXCR, keeping a single row per CDR3 protein. Here the sample spans hundreds of thousands of distinct CDR3 sequences, 13% to 15% being singletons. A few counts support this clonotype. What it binds is not known. Extraction of PBMCs used roughly 9.6 ml of fresh peripheral blood. The TCR was taken from a woman aged 50 to 65 with Graves' ophthalmopathy. This chain joins TRBV18 and TRBJ1-2; a possible D gene is TRBD1 (6 bases). Material for sequencing was blood. The CDR3 loop reads CASSPTGNEGGYTF. The CDR3 DNA follows: TGTGCCAGCTCACCTACAGGGAACGAGGGTGGCTACACCTTC. Variable domain in full (rest from reference TRBV18 and TRBJ1-2): NAGVMQNPRHLVRRRGQEARLRCSPMKGHSHVYWYRQLPEEGLKFMVYLQKENIIDESGMPKERFSAEFPKEGPSILRIQQVVRGDSAAYFCASSPTGNEGGYTFGSGTRLTVV.